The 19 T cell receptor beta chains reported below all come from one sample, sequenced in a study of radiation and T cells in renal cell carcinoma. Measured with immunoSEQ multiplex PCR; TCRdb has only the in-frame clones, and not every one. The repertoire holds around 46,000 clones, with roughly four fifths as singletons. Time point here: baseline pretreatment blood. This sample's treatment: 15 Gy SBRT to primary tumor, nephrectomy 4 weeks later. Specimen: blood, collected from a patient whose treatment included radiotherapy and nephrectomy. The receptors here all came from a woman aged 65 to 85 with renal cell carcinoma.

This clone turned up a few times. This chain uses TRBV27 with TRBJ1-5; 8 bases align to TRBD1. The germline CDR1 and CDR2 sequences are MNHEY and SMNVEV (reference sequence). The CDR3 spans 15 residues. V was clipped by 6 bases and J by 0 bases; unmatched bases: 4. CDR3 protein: CASRPGQVSNQPQHF. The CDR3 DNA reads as TGTGCCAGCAGGCCGGGACAGGTTAGCAATCAGCCCCAGCATTTT.

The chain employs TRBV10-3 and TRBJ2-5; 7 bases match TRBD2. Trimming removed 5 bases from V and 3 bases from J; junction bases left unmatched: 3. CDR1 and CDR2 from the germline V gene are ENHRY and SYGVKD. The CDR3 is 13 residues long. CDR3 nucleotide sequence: TGTGCCATCAGTTTGGGAGGGAAAGAGACCCAGTACTTC. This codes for CAISLGGKETQYF.

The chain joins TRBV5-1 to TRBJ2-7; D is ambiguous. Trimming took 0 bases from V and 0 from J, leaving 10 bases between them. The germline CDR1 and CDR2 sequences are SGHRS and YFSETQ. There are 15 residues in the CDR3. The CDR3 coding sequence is TGCGCCAGCAGCTTGGGTACACAAGGCTCCTACGAGCAGTACTTC. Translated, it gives CASSLGTQGSYEQYF. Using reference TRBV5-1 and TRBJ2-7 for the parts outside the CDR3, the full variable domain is KAGVTQTPRYLIKTRGQQVTLSCSPISGHRSVSWYQQTPGQGLQFLFEYFSETQRNKGNFPGRFSGRQFSNSRSEMNVSTLELGDSALYLCASSLGTQGSYEQYFGPGTRLTVT.

The CDR3 nucleotides read TGCGCCAGCAGCTTGGGCAGGGTCGAGGCCCAGTACTTC. Amino acids: CASSLGRVEAQYF. The V and J genes are TRBV5-1 and TRBJ2-5, with a possible D match to TRBD1 (5 bases). The CDR3 extends over 13 amino acids. In germline, CDR1 is SGHRS, CDR2 YFSETQ. V was trimmed by 0 bases and J by 9 bases, leaving 12 bases between them.

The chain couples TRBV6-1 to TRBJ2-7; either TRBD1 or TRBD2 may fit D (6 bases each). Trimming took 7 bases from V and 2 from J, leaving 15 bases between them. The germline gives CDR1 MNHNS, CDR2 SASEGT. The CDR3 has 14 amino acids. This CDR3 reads CASMSEGDAYEQYF. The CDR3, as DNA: TGTGCCAGCATGTCGGAGGGGGACGCCTACGAGCAGTACTTC.

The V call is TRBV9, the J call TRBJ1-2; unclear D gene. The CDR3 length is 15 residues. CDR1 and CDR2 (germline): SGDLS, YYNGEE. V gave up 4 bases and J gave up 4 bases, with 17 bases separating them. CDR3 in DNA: TGTGCCAGCAGCCCTCCTCCGGGAGGTCTCTATGGCTACACCTTC. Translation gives CASSPPPGGLYGYTF.

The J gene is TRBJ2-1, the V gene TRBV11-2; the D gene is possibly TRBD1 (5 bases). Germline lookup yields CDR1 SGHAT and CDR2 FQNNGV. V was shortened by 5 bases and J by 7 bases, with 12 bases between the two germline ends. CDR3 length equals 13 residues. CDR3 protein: CASSTSTGNEQFF. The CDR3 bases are TGTGCCAGCAGCACCTCAACAGGAAATGAGCAGTTCTTC.

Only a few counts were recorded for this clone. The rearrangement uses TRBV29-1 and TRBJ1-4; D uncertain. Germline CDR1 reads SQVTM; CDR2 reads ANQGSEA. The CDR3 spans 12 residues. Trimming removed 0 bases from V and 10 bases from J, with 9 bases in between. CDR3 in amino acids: CSVEDQRGKLFF. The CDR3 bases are TGCAGCGTTGAAGATCAGCGCGGAAAACTGTTTTTT.

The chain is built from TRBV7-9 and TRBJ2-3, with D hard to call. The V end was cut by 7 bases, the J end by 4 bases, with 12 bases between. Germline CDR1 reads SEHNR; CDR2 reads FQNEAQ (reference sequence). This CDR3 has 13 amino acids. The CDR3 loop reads CASIPKPADTQYF. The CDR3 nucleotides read TGTGCCAGCATCCCAAAACCCGCAGATACGCAGTATTTT.

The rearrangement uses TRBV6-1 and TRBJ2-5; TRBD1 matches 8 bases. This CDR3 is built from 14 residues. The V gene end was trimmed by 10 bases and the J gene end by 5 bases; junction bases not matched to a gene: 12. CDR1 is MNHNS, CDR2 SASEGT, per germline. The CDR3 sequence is CATEGRGRIETQYF. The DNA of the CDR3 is TGTGCCACCGAGGGCAGGGGGCGCATCGAGACCCAGTACTTC.

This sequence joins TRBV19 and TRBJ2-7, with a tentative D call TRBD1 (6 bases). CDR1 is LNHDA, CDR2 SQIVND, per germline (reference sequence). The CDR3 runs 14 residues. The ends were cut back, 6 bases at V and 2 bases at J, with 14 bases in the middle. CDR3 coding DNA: TGTGCCAGTAGCGACAGGAGCTTAACCTACGAGCAGTACTTC. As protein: CASSDRSLTYEQYF.

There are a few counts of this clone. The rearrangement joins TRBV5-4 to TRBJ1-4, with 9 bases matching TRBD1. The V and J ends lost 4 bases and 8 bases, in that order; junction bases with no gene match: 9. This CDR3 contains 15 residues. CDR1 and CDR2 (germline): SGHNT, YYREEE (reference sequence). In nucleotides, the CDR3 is TGTGCCAGCAGCAAAGCTGGACAGGGGAGAGAAAAACTGTTTTTT. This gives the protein CASSKAGQGREKLFF.

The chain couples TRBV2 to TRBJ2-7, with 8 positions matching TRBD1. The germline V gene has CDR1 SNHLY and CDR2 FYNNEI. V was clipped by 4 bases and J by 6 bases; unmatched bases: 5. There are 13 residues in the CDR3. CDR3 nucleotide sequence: TGTGCCAGCAGTGGGACAGGGTCTTTCGAGCAGTACTTC. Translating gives CASSGTGSFEQYF. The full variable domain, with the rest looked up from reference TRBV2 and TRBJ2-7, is EPEVTQTPSHQVTQMGQEVILRCVPISNHLYFYWYRQILGQKVEFLVSFYNNEISEKSEIFDDQFSVERPDGSNFTLKIRSTKLEDSAMYFCASSGTGSFEQYFGPGTRLTVT.

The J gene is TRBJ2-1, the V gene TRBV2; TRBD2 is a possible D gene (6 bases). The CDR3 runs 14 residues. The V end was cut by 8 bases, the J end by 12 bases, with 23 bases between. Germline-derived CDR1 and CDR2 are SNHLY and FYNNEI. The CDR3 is CASGQGTGKGGQFF. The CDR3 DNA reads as TGTGCCAGCGGTCAAGGGACTGGGAAAGGTGGGCAGTTCTTC.

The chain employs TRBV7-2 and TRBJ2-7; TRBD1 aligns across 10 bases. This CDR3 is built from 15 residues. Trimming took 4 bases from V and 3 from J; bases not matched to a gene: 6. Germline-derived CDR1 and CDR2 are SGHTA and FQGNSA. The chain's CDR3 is CASSSPGQGFYEQYF. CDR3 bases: TGTGCCAGCAGCTCTCCGGGACAGGGGTTCTACGAGCAGTACTTC.

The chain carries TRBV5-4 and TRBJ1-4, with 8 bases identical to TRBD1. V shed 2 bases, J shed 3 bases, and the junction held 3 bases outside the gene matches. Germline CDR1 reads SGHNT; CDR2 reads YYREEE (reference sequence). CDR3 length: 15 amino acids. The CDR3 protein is CASSFAGGPNEKLFF. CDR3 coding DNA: TGTGCCAGCAGCTTCGCAGGGGGCCCTAATGAAAAACTGTTTTTT.

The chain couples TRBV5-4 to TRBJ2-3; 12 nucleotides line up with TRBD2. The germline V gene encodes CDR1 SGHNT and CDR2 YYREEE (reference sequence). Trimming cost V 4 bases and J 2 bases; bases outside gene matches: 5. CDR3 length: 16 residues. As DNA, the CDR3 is TGTGCCAGCAGCCTTAGGACTAGCGGGGACACAGATACGCAGTATTTT. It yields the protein CASSLRTSGDTDTQYF.

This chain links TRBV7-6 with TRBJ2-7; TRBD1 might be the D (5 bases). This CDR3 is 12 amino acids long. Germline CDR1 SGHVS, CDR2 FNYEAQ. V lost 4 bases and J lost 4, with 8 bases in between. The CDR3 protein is CASSSQGYEQYF. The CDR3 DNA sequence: TGTGCCAGCAGCTCGCAGGGTTACGAGCAGTACTTC.

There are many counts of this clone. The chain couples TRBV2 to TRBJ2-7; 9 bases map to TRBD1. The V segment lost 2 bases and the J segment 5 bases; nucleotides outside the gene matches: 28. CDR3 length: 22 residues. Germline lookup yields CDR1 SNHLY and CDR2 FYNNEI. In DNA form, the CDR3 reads TGTGCCAGCAGTGAAAACCCATCAATGGGACAGGGAAAAACGGCATATGGGGACGAGCAGTACTTC. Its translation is CASSENPSMGQGKTAYGDEQYF.